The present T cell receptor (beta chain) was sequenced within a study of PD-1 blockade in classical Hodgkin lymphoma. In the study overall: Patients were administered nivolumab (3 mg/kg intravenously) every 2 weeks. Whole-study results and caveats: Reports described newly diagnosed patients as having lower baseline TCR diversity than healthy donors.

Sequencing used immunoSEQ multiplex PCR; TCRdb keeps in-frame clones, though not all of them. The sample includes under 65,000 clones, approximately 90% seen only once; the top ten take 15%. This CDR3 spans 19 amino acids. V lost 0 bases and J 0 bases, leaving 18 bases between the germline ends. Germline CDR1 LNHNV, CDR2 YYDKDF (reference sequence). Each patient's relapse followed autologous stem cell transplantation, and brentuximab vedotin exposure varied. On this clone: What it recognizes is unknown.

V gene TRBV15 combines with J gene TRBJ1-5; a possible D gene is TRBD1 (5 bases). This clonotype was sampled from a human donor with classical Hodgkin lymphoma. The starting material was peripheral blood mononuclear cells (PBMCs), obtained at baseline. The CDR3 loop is CATSRDHWDGGYSNQPQHF. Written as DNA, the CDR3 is TGTGCCACCAGCAGAGATCATTGGGACGGTGGATATAGCAATCAGCCCCAGCATTTT.